This T cell receptor beta chain was documented in a study of blood T cells in healthy people across ages. Study results and limitations: Those diversity estimates obtained from one million T cells were thought to be underestimates. Possibly, changes in expanded clonotypes were confounded because donor CMV status was unknown. Observed TCR beta diversity per million T cells went down as age went up. This fall followed a roughly linear course with age. Naive T cell percentage showed a strong correlation with TCR beta diversity.

Trimming cost V 5 bases and J 3 bases, with 16 bases left between them. There are 15 residues in the CDR3. The germline V gene has CDR1 SGHTA and CDR2 FQGTGA. A second PCR of roughly 7 to 11 cycles used a sample-barcoded 5' primer and a J-beta primer mix. TCRdb recomputed calls from the 5' RACE reads with MiXCR, one row per CDR3 protein. Of approximately 800,000 distinct CDR3 sequences listed, 50% to 65% are singletons. In the case of this clonotype: Its target is not known.

The specimen sequenced was blood. This receptor was taken from a man older than 75 in good health. V usage is TRBV7-3 and J usage is TRBJ1-2; possible D gene TRBD1, 5 bases. DNA for the CDR3: TGTGCCAGCAGCACGGGGCTACCCGGGGACTATGGCTACACCTTC. This sequence encodes CASSTGLPGDYGYTF.